These T cell receptor beta chains were read from a single sample in a study of blood T cell repertoires in COVID-19. Assay used: immunoSEQ multiplex PCR; TCRdb lists only in-frame clones, some missing. This sample has about 87,000 clones, with 80% to 90% found just once. What was sequenced was peripheral blood. The receptors were gathered from a woman older than 75 with acute or convalescent COVID-19. Each CDR3 is given with its conserved first and last residue. A D gene is named only where the DNA matches it firmly. Part of the rows lack a size; the others show once, few, many or a class for expanded clones.

>-|-|TRBV11-2|TRBJ1-4
TGTGCCAGCAGCTTACACAGTGCCTCTAATGAAAAACTGTTTTTT
CASSLHSASNEKLFF
>-|-|TRBV18|TRBJ1-2
TGTGCCAGCTCACCACCGGGCAGGGTGGATGGCTACACCTTC
CASSPPGRVDGYTF
>-|-|TRBV7-8|TRBJ2-7
TGTGCCAGCAGCTTAGATGGCGCGGGCGAGCAGTACTTC
CASSLDGAGEQYF
>-|-|TRBV27|TRBJ2-1
TGTGCCAGCAGTTTATACCGGGACTTCAATGAGCAGTTCTTC
CASSLYRDFNEQFF
>-|TRBD2|TRBV6-8|TRBJ2-3
TGTGCCAGCACTCCTCAGCGGGGGGTCACAGATACGCAGTATTTT
CASTPQRGVTDTQYF
>once|-|TRBV7-2|TRBJ1-4
TGTGCCAGCACCGCCCCGACGACAGGAGCAACTAATGAAAAACTGTTTTTT
CASTAPTTGATNEKLFF
>-|-|TRBV4-3|TRBJ2-4
TGCGCCAGCAGCCAAGGGGGGGACCGCAAAAACATTCAGTACTTC
CASSQGGDRKNIQYF
>-|-|TRBV10-3|TRBJ1-1
TGTGCCATCAGTGAGTCAGTGGGGGCCCTAGGGGCTTTCTTT
CAISESVGALGAFF
>-|TRBD1|TRBV4-1|TRBJ2-7
TGCGCCAGCAGCCAAGATATTTGGGTTGGCGGACAGGGGGCATCATTCCGATACGAGCAGTACTTC
CASSQDIWVGGQGASFRYEQYF
>-|-|TRBV6-1|TRBJ2-1
TGTGCCAGCAGTGAAGCGGGGCGCGCGGCGGAGAATGAGCAGTTCTTC
CASSEAGRAAENEQFF
>-|-|TRBV4-2|TRBJ2-1
TGTGCCAGCAGCCAAGATATAGTCTCCTACAATGAGCAGTTCTTC
CASSQDIVSYNEQFF
>few|TRBD1|TRBV14|TRBJ1-1
TGTGCCAGCAGCCTGACAGGGGGCCCTACTTCTGAAGCTTTCTTT
CASSLTGGPTSEAFF
>once|-|TRBV7-8|TRBJ1-3
TGTGCCAGCAGCTTAAATCGCAGGGGAGCTGGAAACACCATATATTTT
CASSLNRRGAGNTIYF
>-|-|TRBV29-1|TRBJ1-1
TGCAGCGTTCGGGAGGGTTCGGGGAACACTGAAGCTTTCTTT
CSVREGSGNTEAFF
>-|TRBD2|TRBV6-5|TRBJ2-7
TGTGCCAGCAGTAAAACCGGGACTAGCGGCGGCGAGCAGTACTTC
CASSKTGTSGGEQYF
>-|TRBD1|TRBV9|TRBJ2-1
TGTGCCAGCAGCGTAAACCGGGACAGGACTTACAATGAGCAGTTCTTC
CASSVNRDRTYNEQFF
>once|-|TRBV4-3|TRBJ2-4
TGCGCCAGCAGCCAAGAACTGACTGCTATGACCAAAAACATTCAGTACTTC
CASSQELTAMTKNIQYF
>-|TRBD1|TRBV10-2|TRBJ1-6
TGCGCCAGCAGTGAGTCAGGGACAGGGAATTCACCCCTCCACTTT
CASSESGTGNSPLHF
>-|TRBD1|TRBV7-9|TRBJ2-7
TGTGCCAGCAGCGGGACAGGGGCCTACGAGCAGTACTTC
CASSGTGAYEQYF
>few|TRBD2|TRBV6-5|TRBJ2-7
TGTGCCAGCAGTTACTCGGTTACTAGCGGATCCTACGAGCAGTACTTC
CASSYSVTSGSYEQYF
>once|TRBD2|TRBV18|TRBJ2-2
TGTGCCAGCTCCCCGAGAGCGGGGGGCCGTTCAAACACCGGGGAGCTGTTTTTT
CASSPRAGGRSNTGELFF
>-|TRBD1|TRBV7-9|TRBJ1-1
TGTGCCAGCAGCTTGCCGGGACAGGGAACTGAAGCTTTCTTT
CASSLPGQGTEAFF
>-|TRBD1|TRBV6-1|TRBJ1-5
TGTGCCAGCAGTGAATACAGGGGGCCAAACAATCAGCCCCAGCATTTT
CASSEYRGPNNQPQHF
>-|TRBD1|TRBV7-9|TRBJ2-2
TGTGCCAGCAGCCCCTTCCGGGACAGAACCACCGGGGAGCTGTTTTTT
CASSPFRDRTTGELFF
>few|-|TRBV5-4|TRBJ1-1
TGTGCCAGCAGCTTGGAGCGGGGGCGGACTGAAGCTTTCTTT
CASSLERGRTEAFF
>-|TRBD1|TRBV2|TRBJ1-5
TGTGCCAGCAGTCGGACAGGGGAAGATCAGCCCCAGCATTTT
CASSRTGEDQPQHF
>few|-|TRBV20-1|TRBJ2-1
TGCAGTGCTAGCGGGGTTGATGAGCAGTTCTTC
CSASGVDEQFF
>-|-|TRBV7-2|TRBJ2-1
TGTGCCAGCAGCCGGACGGGGTCCTACAATGAGCAGTTCTTC
CASSRTGSYNEQFF
>-|TRBD2|TRBV5-6|TRBJ2-7
TGTGCCAGCAGCCGCCTTTGGGGACTACCTTACTACGAGCAGTACTTC
CASSRLWGLPYYEQYF
>few|-|TRBV7-9|TRBJ2-2
TGTGCCAGCAGCTTAGAGTCAGGCACGGGGGAGCTGTTTTTT
CASSLESGTGELFF
>once|-|TRBV19|TRBJ1-3
TGTGCCAGTAGGATTGAACCGGACAGCCGAAACACCATATATTTT
CASRIEPDSRNTIYF
>few|-|TRBV7-6|TRBJ2-2
TGTGCCAGCAGCTTAGTTGTGGGGGCCACCGGGGAGCTGTTTTTT
CASSLVVGATGELFF
>-|-|TRBV5-1|TRBJ1-2
TGCGCCAGCAGCCCCGCGGGGTATGGCTATGGCTACACCTTC
CASSPAGYGYGYTF
>-|-|TRBV11-2|TRBJ1-1
TGTGCCAGCAGCTTAGGGGGGGTGGACACTGAAGCTTTCTTT
CASSLGGVDTEAFF
>-|-|TRBV7-6|TRBJ1-1
TGTGCCAGCAGCTTAGCGCCGGGGAACACTGAAGCTTTCTTT
CASSLAPGNTEAFF
>few|TRBD1|TRBV19|TRBJ1-2
TGTGCCAGTCGCCCTCGAGGGCTTGGGACAGGGAGAACCTATGGCTACACCTTC
CASRPRGLGTGRTYGYTF
>-|TRBD1|TRBV9|TRBJ2-3
TGTGCCAGCAGCCCCGGACAGGGGTCAGATACGCAGTATTTT
CASSPGQGSDTQYF
>once|-|TRBV6-2/TRBV6-3|TRBJ1-5
TGTGCCAGCAGTCCCGCTCGGGGGGTAGGGAGCAATCAGCCCCAGCATTTT
CASSPARGVGSNQPQHF
>-|-|TRBV20-1|TRBJ1-1
TGCAGTGCTCAACGCGGGTCTGAAGCTTTCTTT
CSAQRGSEAFF
>once|TRBD1|TRBV7-8|TRBJ1-5
TGTGCCAGCAGCTCTTCAGGGGGCACAGGCCAGCCCCAGCATTTT
CASSSSGGTGQPQHF
>-|TRBD1|TRBV6-2/TRBV6-3|TRBJ1-2
TGTGCCAGCAGTTACTCGACAGGGGGCGAATTTGGCTACACCTTC
CASSYSTGGEFGYTF
>-|-|TRBV14|TRBJ2-6
TGTGCCAGCAGCCAAGATCAGGTGGTAAGCCCTTCGTCTGGGGCCAACGTCCTGACTTTC
CASSQDQVVSPSSGANVLTF
>once|-|TRBV12-5|TRBJ1-1
TGTGCTAGTGGTTTGGTACGCGGTCCGAACACTGAAGCTTTCTTT
CASGLVRGPNTEAFF
>once|-|TRBV19|TRBJ2-7
TGTGCCAGTAGCCAGACAGGACCCTCCTCCTACGAGCAGTACTTC
CASSQTGPSSYEQYF
>-|-|TRBV6-2/TRBV6-3|TRBJ2-5
TGTGCCAGCAGCCGATATAGCGGAAGAGAGACCCAGTACTTC
CASSRYSGRETQYF
>-|-|TRBV27|TRBJ2-1
TGTGCCAGCAGTTCCCGGGACACTTACAATGAGCAGTTCTTC
CASSSRDTYNEQFF
>-|TRBD1|TRBV11-2|TRBJ1-6
TGTGCCAGCAGCCGGGACAGACAGGGCGCCCTCCACTTT
CASSRDRQGALHF